One and the same sample provided the 4 T cell receptor beta chains below, sequenced in a study of immune heterogeneity within non-small cell lung tumors listed by TCRdb under 2018. The TCR template was genomic DNA extracted from bulk tumor tissue, and 600 to 650 ng of gDNA was amplified for each sample. Multiple biopsies per primary tumor were taken during surgery, spaced as far apart as possible within the tumor mass. The study cohort was described as untreated, and patients were newly diagnosed NSCLC cases undergoing curative surgery. Sequencing instrument: HiSeq X Ten. The TCR beta CDR3 region was amplified with a multiplex PCR system whose first round ran for about 9 cycles using 32 V-gene forward primers and 13 J-gene reverse primers. TCRdb reanalyzed the raw reads on its own, using fastp at Q25 for trimming and MiXCR for clone calling, and kept in-frame beta chains. Identical CDR3 protein sequences are pooled into one entry, listed with their most common genes and DNA. The sample data list about 11,000 distinct CDR3 sequences, and 25% to 35% of these were observed just once. The ten largest account for roughly 8.1% of the sample.

The sequenced sample was lung tumor tissue. These receptor sequences come from a woman aged 55 to 70 with non-small cell lung cancer.

Note on this clonotype: This sequence may be a read error, since a much larger clone differs from it by one base. The CDR3 bases are TGTGCCAGCAGCTCAGGACTAGCGGGAGGAGCCTACGAGCATTACTTC. This gives the protein CASSSGLAGGAYEHYF. The genes are TRBV13 and TRBJ2-7, with 14 positions matching TRBD2. The V gene's germline CDR1 is PRHDT and CDR2 FYEKMQ (reference sequence). This CDR3 is 16 amino acids long.

By its share, this clonotype is medium-sized (0.01 to 0.1%). The chain carries TRBV6-1 and TRBJ2-2; TRBD2 agrees at 9 bases. The CDR3 runs to 15 residues. Germline CDR1 MNHNS, CDR2 SASEGT. The V segment lost 4 bases and the J segment 9 bases; nucleotides outside the gene matches: 9. Here the CDR3 DNA reads TGTGCCAGCAGTGGCTCGGTAGCGGGAGTGCGGGAGCTGTTTTTT. Protein product: CASSGSVAGVRELFF.

The chain uses TRBV10-3 and TRBJ1-4; D possibly corresponds to TRBD1 (6 bases). Germline CDR1 and CDR2: ENHRY and SYGVKD. V gave up 3 bases and J gave up 4 bases, with 12 bases separating them. This CDR3 is built from 15 residues. This CDR3 reads CAISDQQGINEKLFF. The CDR3 bases are TGTGCCATCAGTGACCAACAGGGAATTAATGAAAAACTGTTTTTT.

The rearrangement joins TRBV13 to TRBJ2-1, with 13 bases fitting TRBD2. V lost 5 bases, J lost 6 bases, and 7 bases stayed unmatched. This CDR3 has 16 residues. Per germline, CDR1 PRHDT and CDR2 FYEKMQ (reference sequence). In DNA form, the CDR3 reads TGTGCCAGCAGCCATTGGACTAGCGGGAGTGGCAATGAGCAGTTCTTC. Protein sequence: CASSHWTSGSGNEQFF. The whole variable domain, remainder taken from reference TRBV13 and TRBJ2-1, is AAGVIQSPRHLIKEKRETATLKCYPIPRHDTVYWYQQGPGQDPQFLISFYEKMQSDKGSIPDRFSAQQFSDYHSELNMSSLELGDSALYFCASSHWTSGSGNEQFFGPGTRLTVL.